This paragraph reports one T cell receptor (beta chain). What this receptor recognizes is not known. Base qualities are not recorded, but no much larger clone differs from it by a single base. Participants in the prospective study were aged about 18 to 95 years, lived in some 24 United States geographic areas, and enrolled through a virtual design. Cohort assignment in the prospective study relied on participant-reported clinical history from a screening survey and a study questionnaire. ImmuneRACE Cohort 3 recovered participants were defined by two consecutive negative NP/OP PCR tests, healthcare professional clearance, or symptom resolution. In the prospective study, whole blood, serum and a nasopharyngeal or oropharyngeal swab were collected from each participant by mobile phlebotomists. Participants in the prospective study had the option to provide additional blood draws and questionnaires over a roughly 2-month period. Prospective study blood samples were shipped either frozen or at room temperature before DNA extraction.

This entry is derived from a study of blood T cell repertoires in COVID-19 (dated by TCRdb to the early 2020s). Regarding the research as a whole: Collaborator samples came from the United States, Italy and Spain and covered acute and convalescent phases of COVID-19. Where available, HLA class I and class II types were obtained from metadata supplied by the sample provider rather than from assay-based typing. Samples came from the ongoing ImmuneRACE study (first 160 participants) plus 1,254 subjects from 6 global collaborators. The prospective study material was composed of cDNA or gDNA derived from T cells, B-cell-depleted T cells, or PBMCs. Sample metadata almost always included a de-identified subject ID, COVID-19 status, age in years and sex. The repertoires were released in a freely available public database meant as a resource for research on the immune response to SARS-CoV-2. The dataset comprised deeply sampled blood TCRbeta repertoires from subjects exposed to, actively infected with, or recovered from COVID-19. Study-wide findings and limitations: The amount of clinical and demographic metadata varied by source and participant and was provided uncurated.

TCRbeta CDR3 regions were amplified from genomic DNA by means of the immunoSEQ Assay, a bias-controlled multiplex PCR. Concerning the study's data processing: The number of nucleated cells in each sample was estimated from the amplification of reference gene primers within the assay. To quantify the absolute abundance of each unique TCRbeta CDR3 rearrangement, sequence reads were collapsed and filtered. For each sample, productive Simpson clonality was calculated by taking the square root of Simpson's diversity index across productive rearrangements. What TCRdb holds here is the immuneACCESS table cut down to in-frame rearrangements. Part of the clones is not present; checked against another copy, under half of the missing clones reflect an unresolved V gene, and the others are unexplained. V, J and clone size were drawn from that table, and D and trimming were deduced from the DNA. Recorded for this sample are hundreds of thousands of clones; more than 75% of them occurred a single time. The leading ten clones occupy approximately 2.1% of the sample.

The germline V gene (reference sequence) supplies CDR1 SEHNR and CDR2 FQNEAQ. V was cut back by 0 bases and J by 7 bases, leaving a gap of 12 bases between them. From the cysteine up to the phenylalanine, the CDR3 has a length of 14 residues. CDR3 DNA only is kept here, 42 bases in frame from base 1. The sequenced sample was PBMCs or T cells enriched from blood (not recorded which). The TCR comes from a woman in her 50s who had recovered from COVID-19. The rearrangement combines TRBV7-9 with TRBJ2-5; no D gene can be assigned with confidence. This receptor carries the CDR3 CASSLAQTSGTQYF. The DNA sequence is as follows: TGTGCCAGCAGCTTAGCGCAGACCTCGGGGACCCAGTACTTC.